This T cell receptor (beta chain) was sequenced during a study of shared clonotypes between healthy human individuals. In the study overall: Donor composition was a couple of women and a few men, aged 18 to 49. Findings of the study overall: A few donors showed sharing of approximately 5% of naive CD4 clonotypes. Relative to clonotypes present in all four donors, those not shared had lower generation probabilities.

Splitting of each subset's genomic DNA was done evenly across several immunoSEQ plates. Clones were read by immunoSEQ multiplex PCR, and TCRdb kept only the in-frame ones, dropping some. This sample yields fewer than 1.8 million clones, of which roughly 98.5% are seen a single time; about 0.4% belongs to the top ten. Trimming took off 3 bases at V and 2 bases at J, with 11 bases between the two ends. Looked up from germline, CDR1 is SGHRS and CDR2 is YFSETQ. The CDR3 sequence is 14 residues long. About this clone itself: Antigen specificity is unknown.

The sequencing input was naive CD4+ T cells sorted from blood. Indicated subset: CD45RA+ positively selected. J is TRBJ1-2 and V is TRBV5-1; D not resolved. This TCR derives from a man aged 25 to 40 in good health. DNA for the CDR3: TGCGCCAGCAGCTCGGACGGGTTAAACTATGGCTACACCTTC. Encoded protein: CASSSDGLNYGYTF.